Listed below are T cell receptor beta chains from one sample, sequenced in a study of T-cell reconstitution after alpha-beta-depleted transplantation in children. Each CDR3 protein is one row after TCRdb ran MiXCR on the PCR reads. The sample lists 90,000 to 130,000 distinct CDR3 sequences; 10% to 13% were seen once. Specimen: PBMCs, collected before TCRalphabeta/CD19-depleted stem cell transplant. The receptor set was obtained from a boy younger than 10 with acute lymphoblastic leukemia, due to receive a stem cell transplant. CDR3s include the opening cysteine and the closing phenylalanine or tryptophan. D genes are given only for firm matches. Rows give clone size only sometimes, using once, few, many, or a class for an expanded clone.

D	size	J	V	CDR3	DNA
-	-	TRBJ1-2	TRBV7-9	CASSLDQNYYGYTF	TGTGCCAGCAGCTTAGATCAGAACTACTATGGCTACACCTTC
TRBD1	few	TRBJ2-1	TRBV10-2	CASSGTGDPYNEQFF	TGCGCCAGCAGTGGGACAGGGGACCCCTACAATGAGCAGTTCTTC
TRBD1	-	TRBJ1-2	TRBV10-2	CASSTQGARGYTF	TGCGCCAGCAGTACCCAGGGGGCGCGTGGCTACACCTTC
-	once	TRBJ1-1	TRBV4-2	CASGPLTLGAEAFF	TGTGCCAGCGGCCCCCTCACCCTGGGGGCTGAAGCTTTCTTT
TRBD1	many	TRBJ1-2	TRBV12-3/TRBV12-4	CASSLGQGGYTF	TGTGCCAGCAGCTTGGGACAGGGAGGGTACACCTTC
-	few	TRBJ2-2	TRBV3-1	CASSQRTRAGTLNTGELFF	TGTGCCAGCAGCCAACGGACCAGGGCCGGGACCTTGAACACCGGGGAGCTGTTTTTT
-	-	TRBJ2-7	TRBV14	CASSQVYEQYF	TGTGCCAGCAGCCAAGTGTACGAGCAGTACTTC
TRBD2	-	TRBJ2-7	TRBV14	CASSPKGVSSGVWGEQYF	TGTGCCAGCAGCCCGAAGGGAGTTTCTAGCGGAGTCTGGGGCGAGCAGTACTTC
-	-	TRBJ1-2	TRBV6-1	CASTGSPSHGYTF	TGTGCCAGCACCGGGAGTCCTTCTCATGGCTACACCTTC
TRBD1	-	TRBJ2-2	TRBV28	CASSRGGSNTGELFF	TGTGCCAGCAGTCGAGGGGGCTCGAACACCGGGGAGCTGTTTTTT
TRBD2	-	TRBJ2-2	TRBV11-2	CASSQLKGLAVNTGELFF	TGTGCCAGCAGCCAATTAAAGGGACTAGCGGTGAACACCGGGGAGCTGTTTTTT
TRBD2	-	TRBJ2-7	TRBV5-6	CATSWGGLHEQYF	TGTGCCACCTCCTGGGGGGGATTGCACGAGCAGTACTTC
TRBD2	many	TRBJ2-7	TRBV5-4	CASSLGTRYEQYF	TGTGCCAGCAGCTTGGGGACTAGATACGAGCAGTACTTC
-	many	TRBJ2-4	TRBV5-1	CASSLSSGAGKNIQYF	TGCGCCAGCAGCTTGTCATCAGGGGCCGGCAAAAACATTCAGTACTTC
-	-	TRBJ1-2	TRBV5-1	CASSLDKNYGYTF	TGCGCCAGCAGCTTGGACAAAAACTATGGCTACACCTTC
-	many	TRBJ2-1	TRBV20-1	CSASGQREQFF	TGCAGTGCTAGTGGCCAGCGGGAGCAGTTCTTC
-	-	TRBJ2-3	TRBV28	CASSLRATSTDTQYF	TGTGCCAGCAGTTTACGAGCGACTAGCACAGATACGCAGTATTTT
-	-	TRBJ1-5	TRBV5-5	CASSLAGGRQPQHF	TGTGCCAGCAGCTTGGCCGGGGGCCGCCAGCCCCAGCATTTT
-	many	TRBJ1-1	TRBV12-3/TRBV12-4	CASSYDPRTEAFF	TGTGCCAGCAGTTACGATCCCCGGACTGAAGCTTTCTTT
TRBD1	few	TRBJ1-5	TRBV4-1	CASSQEGLGGQGRQPQHF	TGCGCCAGCAGCCAAGAAGGTCTCGGCGGACAGGGGCGTCAGCCCCAGCATTTT
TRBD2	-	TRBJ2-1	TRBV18	CASSGVAGAHNEQFF	TGTGCCAGCTCTGGCGTAGCGGGGGCTCACAATGAGCAGTTCTTC
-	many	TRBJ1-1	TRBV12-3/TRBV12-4	CASSLMNTEAFF	TGTGCCAGCAGTTTAATGAACACTGAAGCTTTCTTT
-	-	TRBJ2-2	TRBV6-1	CASIVDSHSNTGELFF	TGTGCCAGCATCGTCGACAGCCATTCGAACACCGGGGAGCTGTTTTTT
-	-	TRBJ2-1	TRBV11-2	CASSPGLPNNEQFF	TGTGCCAGCAGCCCCGGACTACCAAACAATGAGCAGTTCTTC
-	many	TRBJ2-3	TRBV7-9	CASSLVGADTQYF	TGTGCCAGCAGCTTAGTGGGTGCAGATACGCAGTATTTT
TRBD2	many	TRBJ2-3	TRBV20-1	CSALMGLAHTDTQYF	TGCAGTGCCCTAATGGGACTAGCGCACACAGATACGCAGTATTTT
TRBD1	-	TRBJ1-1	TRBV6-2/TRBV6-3	CASSYDRDLPEAFF	TGTGCCAGCAGTTACGACAGGGATTTACCTGAAGCTTTCTTT
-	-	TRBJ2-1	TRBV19	CAAATAHLDEQFF	TGTGCCGCCGCGACAGCCCACCTCGATGAGCAGTTCTTC
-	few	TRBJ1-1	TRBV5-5	CASSGQQGIGTEAFF	TGTGCCAGCAGCGGACAACAGGGCATCGGCACTGAAGCTTTCTTT
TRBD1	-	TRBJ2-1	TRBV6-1	CASRSPGQEYNEQFF	TGTGCCAGCAGGTCGCCGGGACAGGAATACAATGAGCAGTTCTTC
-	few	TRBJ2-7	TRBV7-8	CASSLGVADYYEQYF	TGTGCCAGCAGCTTAGGAGTAGCGGACTACTACGAGCAGTACTTC
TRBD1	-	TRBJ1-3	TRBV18	CASSPGTGWTSSGNTIYF	TGTGCCAGCTCACCAGGGACAGGGTGGACGAGCTCTGGAAACACCATATATTTT
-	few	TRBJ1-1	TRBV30	CAWSVRWGTEAFF	TGTGCCTGGAGTGTACGGTGGGGCACTGAAGCTTTCTTT
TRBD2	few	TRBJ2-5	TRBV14	CASSQEHSGLAVQETQYF	TGTGCCAGCAGCCAAGAACACAGTGGACTAGCGGTCCAAGAGACCCAGTACTTC
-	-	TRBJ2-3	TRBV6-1	CASIRTFFSGVADTQYF	TGTGCCAGCATAAGGACCTTTTTTTCGGGAGTCGCAGATACGCAGTATTTT
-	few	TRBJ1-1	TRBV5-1	CASTRDGQTPNTEAFF	TGCGCCAGCACCCGCGACGGACAGACCCCGAACACTGAAGCTTTCTTT